The 31 T cell receptor beta chains reported below all come from one sample, sequenced in a study of blood T cell repertoires in COVID-19 (dated by TCRdb to the early 2020s). Libraries came from the immunoSEQ multiplex PCR assay. TCRdb took this table from immuneACCESS and kept in-frame rearrangements with V and J called. Such tables lack part of the clones; where checked against another copy, unresolved V genes explain under half of the gap, and the rest is unexplained. The sample table shows about 140,000 clones, and 80% to 85% are seen once. Of the sample, roughly 8.7% falls within the top ten clones. Sequenced material: peripheral blood. These receptors were collected from a man aged 30 to 39 with COVID-19, enrolled during active disease.

The chain joins TRBV19 to TRBJ1-3; 8 nucleotides match TRBD1. This CDR3 has 13 amino acids. The germline gives CDR1 LNHDA, CDR2 SQIVND (reference sequence). For the CDR3, the DNA is TGTGCTTCAGGGGGCGCCGCTGGAAACACCATATATTTT. It codes for CASGGAAGNTIYF.

V is TRBV24-1 and J is TRBJ1-5; 10 bases line up with TRBD1. The trim removed 3 bases at V and 0 bases at J, leaving 4 bases unmatched. Germline lookup yields CDR1 KGHDR and CDR2 SFDVKD. CDR3 length: 17 residues. CDR3 sequence reads: CATSDGTGDYSNQPQHF. The CDR3 nucleotides read TGTGCCACCAGTGATGGGACAGGGGATTATAGCAATCAGCCCCAGCATTTT.

The chain joins TRBV19 to TRBJ2-2; 13 bases line up with TRBD2. Per the germline V gene, CDR1 is LNHDA and CDR2 is SQIVND (reference sequence). The V gene end was trimmed by 9 bases and the J gene end by 7 bases; junction bases not matched to a gene: 8. CDR3 length: 15 amino acids. CDR3 amino acids: CASRTSGSTNGELFF. DNA for the CDR3: TGTGCCAGCCGGACTAGCGGGAGTACTAACGGGGAGCTGTTTTTT.

CDR3 nucleotides: TGTGCCTGGCTAACGGGAACTGAAGCTTTCTTT. Encoded protein: CAWLTGTEAFF. The V call is TRBV30, the J call TRBJ1-1; D gene uncertain. The V end lost 5 bases, the J end lost 5 bases, and 9 bases lay between the germline ends. Per germline, CDR1 GTSNPN and CDR2 SVGIG (reference sequence). CDR3 length: 11 residues.

The genes are TRBV5-5 and TRBJ2-2; a weak D match, TRBD2 (5 bases). V gave up 9 bases and J gave up 0 bases, with 15 bases separating them. Germline CDR1 and CDR2: SGHKS and YYEKEE (reference sequence). The CDR3 covers 15 residues. The CDR3 loop reads CATRGAGPNTGELFF. The CDR3 DNA sequence: TGTGCCACCCGGGGAGCTGGCCCGAACACCGGGGAGCTGTTTTTT.

The chain is built from TRBV2 and TRBJ1-5; perhaps TRBD1 as D (5 bases). The CDR3 is made up of 14 amino acids. CDR1 and CDR2 (germline): SNHLY, FYNNEI. V was shortened by 6 bases and J by 0 bases, with 9 bases between the two germline ends. The CDR3 protein is CASRDDSSNQPQHF. The DNA for the CDR3 is TGTGCCAGCAGGGACGACAGTAGCAATCAGCCCCAGCATTTT.

The chain uses TRBV3-1 (or the pseudogene TRBV3-2) and TRBJ2-7; the match to TRBD2 covers 9 bases. The germline CDR1 and CDR2 sequences are LGHDT and YNNKEL (reference sequence). The V gene end was trimmed by 7 bases and the J gene end by 5 bases; junction bases not matched to a gene: 9. There are 14 residues in the CDR3. The CDR3 nucleotides are TGTGCCAGCACCCGGGGTAGCGGGAGCGACGAGCAGTACTTC. Encoded protein: CASTRGSGSDEQYF.

This sequence joins TRBV6-4 and TRBJ2-1; 7 bases line up with TRBD2. Germline V gives CDR1 MRHNA, CDR2 SNTAGT. The CDR3 contains 15 residues. V lost 3 bases to trimming and J lost 5 bases; unmatched junction nucleotides: 7. As DNA, the CDR3 is TGTGCCAGCAGTGAAGGAACGGGAGGCCACAATGAGCAGTTCTTC. Translation gives CASSEGTGGHNEQFF.

V and J are TRBV5-1 and TRBJ2-7, with D perhaps matching TRBD2 (6 bases). Germline CDR1 reads SGHRS; CDR2 reads YFSETQ. Trimming stripped 4 bases from V and 1 base from J, with 15 bases between. The CDR3 is 15 residues long. The CDR3 bases are TGCGCCAGCAGCGGGCGGGACTTTCCTTCCTACGAGCAGTACTTC. It codes for CASSGRDFPSYEQYF.

The chain has TRBV11-3 and TRBJ2-3, with 7 bases identical to TRBD2. This CDR3 is 14 amino acids long. From germline, CDR1 is SGHNT and CDR2 YENEEA. V gave up 1 base and J gave up 4 bases; unmatched junction bases: 2. The CDR3 protein is CASSLGLAPDTQYF. The CDR3 DNA follows: TGTGCCAGCAGCTTAGGACTAGCCCCAGATACGCAGTATTTT.

This clone appeared a few times. The rearrangement links TRBV6-6 to TRBJ2-6; no clear D. CDR3 length equals 16 residues. Trimming took 2 bases from V and 0 from J, leaving 8 bases between them. Germline CDR1 and CDR2: MNHNY and SVGAGI (reference sequence). CDR3 sequence (DNA): TGTGCCAGCAGTTACAGCCACAGCTCTGGGGCCAACGTCCTGACTTTC. Protein sequence: CASSYSHSSGANVLTF.

This chain links TRBV4-1 with TRBJ2-3, with no clear D. Trimming pared 0 bases from V and 1 base from J, leaving 17 bases between. Germline V gene lookup returns CDR1 MGHRA and CDR2 YSYEKL. CDR3 size: 18 residues. The CDR3 loop reads CASSQDSVASFGTDTQYF. The CDR3 bases are TGCGCCAGCAGCCAAGATTCTGTGGCAAGTTTCGGCACAGATACGCAGTATTTT.

The gene calls are TRBV19 and TRBJ1-2; no reliable D call. The ends were cut back, 5 bases at V and 2 bases at J, with 21 bases in the middle. The CDR3 is 17 amino acids. Germline lookup yields CDR1 LNHDA and CDR2 SQIVND (reference sequence). The CDR3 region is CASSSPRSAGKNYGYTF. As DNA, the CDR3 is TGTGCCAGTAGTTCACCCCGCTCTGCGGGCAAGAACTATGGCTACACCTTC.

J is TRBJ2-7 and V is TRBV28, with 9 nucleotides matching TRBD1. The CDR3 runs to 14 residues. With 8 bases clipped from V and 5 bases from J, the junction kept 10 bases outside the gene matches. CDR1 MDHEN and CDR2 SYDVKM come from the germline V gene. This CDR3 is CASYTGTGTHEQYF. The CDR3 region has the DNA TGTGCCAGCTATACCGGGACAGGGACCCACGAGCAGTACTTC.

The J gene is TRBJ2-7, the V gene TRBV6-5; 7 bases align to TRBD1. The CDR3 extends over 15 amino acids. V lost 2 bases, J lost 2 bases, and 6 bases stayed unmatched. The germline gives CDR1 MNHEY, CDR2 SVGAGI. In DNA, the CDR3 is TGTGCCAGCAGTTACGTACTGGGACAGACCTACGAGCAGTACTTC. Translated: CASSYVLGQTYEQYF.

The chain employs TRBV27 and TRBJ2-2, with a tentative D call TRBD2 (6 bases). Looked up from germline, CDR1 is MNHEY and CDR2 is SMNVEV (reference sequence). This CDR3 is built from 15 residues. V lost 8 bases and J lost 7, with 20 bases in between. The DNA for the CDR3 is TGTGCCAGCGGTTACGGGACCCGGCGGGACGGGGAGCTGTTTTTT. Its protein is CASGYGTRRDGELFF.

The rearrangement links TRBV7-2 to TRBJ2-2; 10 bases agree with TRBD2. Germline V gene sequence: CDR1 SGHTA, CDR2 FQGNSA. J lost 4 bases, V lost 4 bases, and 3 bases had no gene match. This CDR3 region has 15 residues. The CDR3 DNA follows: TGTGCCAGCAGCTCTAGCGGGGGACTCACCGGGGAGCTGTTTTTT. Translated, it gives CASSSSGGLTGELFF.

The V call is TRBV12-3 or TRBV12-4, the J call TRBJ2-7, with D perhaps matching TRBD2 (6 bases). V dropped 6 bases and J dropped 5 bases, with 11 bases sitting between them. This CDR3 is built from 12 residues. The CDR3 reads CASSRETHEQYF. CDR3 in DNA: TGTGCCAGCAGCCGGGAGACCCACGAGCAGTACTTC.

This clone appeared a few times. V is TRBV7-2 and J is TRBJ2-7, with a possible D match to TRBD2 (6 bases). The germline V gene has CDR1 SGHTA and CDR2 FQGNSA. CDR3 length: 14 residues. V was shortened by 4 bases and J by 3 bases, with 13 bases between the two germline ends. The CDR3 here is CASSSRSGFYEQYF. CDR3 nucleotides: TGTGCCAGCAGCTCGAGGAGCGGGTTCTACGAGCAGTACTTC.

V gene TRBV6-5 combines with J gene TRBJ1-1; a weak D match, TRBD1 (5 bases). V was shortened by 2 bases and J by 3 bases, with 10 bases between the two germline ends. The germline V gene encodes CDR1 MNHEY and CDR2 SVGAGI. The CDR3 runs to 14 residues. The CDR3 nucleotides read TGTGCCAGCAGTTACGCAGGGAGGGACACTGAAGCTTTCTTT. The encoded protein is CASSYAGRDTEAFF.

The gene calls are TRBV7-3 and TRBJ2-1; TRBD2 aligns across 9 bases. The length of the CDR3 is 15 residues. Germline V gene sequence: CDR1 SGHTA, CDR2 FQGTGA. The J segment lost 5 bases and the V segment lost 4 bases, leaving 6 bases of the junction unmatched. CDR3 region: CASSSSGLANNEQFF. CDR3 nucleotide sequence: TGTGCCAGCAGCTCGTCGGGACTAGCAAACAATGAGCAGTTCTTC. Together with reference TRBV7-3 and TRBJ2-1, the CDR3 gives the full variable domain: GAGVSQTPSNKVTEKGKYVELRCDPISGHTALYWYRQSLGQGPEFLIYFQGTGAADDSGLPNDRFFAVRPEGSVSTLKIQRTERGDSAVYLCASSSSGLANNEQFFGPGTRLTVL.

The V call is TRBV2, the J call TRBJ2-2, with D perhaps matching TRBD2 (7 bases). With 11 bases removed from V and 6 bases from J, the gap between germline ends came to 16 bases. This CDR3 is built from 13 residues. The germline gives CDR1 SNHLY, CDR2 FYNNEI. The CDR3 DNA is TGTGCCGTGGGGAGGGGGTTAGCCGGGGAGCTGTTTTTT. Its protein is CAVGRGLAGELFF.

This chain links TRBV5-8 with TRBJ2-7, with 7 positions matching TRBD1. Trimming removed 0 bases from V and 0 bases from J; junction bases left unmatched: 6. The CDR3 length is 16 residues. Germline-derived CDR1 and CDR2 are SGHTS and YDEGEE. The CDR3 DNA is TGTGCCAGCAGCTTGGTGCCGGGACAGTTCTCCTACGAGCAGTACTTC. Amino acids: CASSLVPGQFSYEQYF.

The J gene is TRBJ2-7, the V gene TRBV19; the D gene is possibly TRBD2 (5 bases). V was shortened by 3 bases and J by 2 bases, with 11 bases between the two germline ends. The CDR3 has 14 residues. Germline loops: CDR1 LNHDA, CDR2 SQIVND (reference sequence). CDR3 region: CASSIRAGTYEQYF. The CDR3 DNA sequence: TGTGCCAGTAGTATTAGGGCCGGGACCTACGAGCAGTACTTC.

The rearrangement uses TRBV18 and TRBJ1-1; TRBD1 might be the D (6 bases). V was pared by 3 bases and J by 7 bases, with 15 bases between. Germline assignment: CDR1 KGHSH and CDR2 LQKENI. The CDR3 loop spans 14 amino acids. Written as DNA, the CDR3 is TGTGCCAGCTCACCCTATGAAAAACAGGGTGAAGCTTTCTTT. This codes for CASSPYEKQGEAFF. The full variable domain, with the rest looked up from reference TRBV18 and TRBJ1-1, is NAGVMQNPRHLVRRRGQEARLRCSPMKGHSHVYWYRQLPEEGLKFMVYLQKENIIDESGMPKERFSAEFPKEGPSILRIQQVVRGDSAAYFCASSPYEKQGEAFFGQGTRLTVV.

The chain joins TRBV19 to TRBJ2-3, with 10 bases identical to TRBD2. The length of the CDR3 is 17 residues. V gave up 0 bases and J gave up 9 bases; unmatched junction bases: 12. Looked up from germline, CDR1 is LNHDA and CDR2 is SQIVND (reference sequence). CDR3 residues: CASSIDLVASGSRTQYF. CDR3 nucleotide sequence: TGTGCCAGTAGTATAGATCTAGTGGCTAGCGGGAGTAGGACGCAGTATTTT.

The genes are TRBV24-1 and TRBJ2-1, with 11 bases matching TRBD2. There are 18 residues in the CDR3. Germline V CDR1 and CDR2: KGHDR, SFDVKD. After removal of 2 bases from V and 2 bases from J, the junction contained 7 bases not matched to a gene. CDR3 nucleotides: TGTGCCACCAGTGATTCCCGGGTTAGCGGGAGGGCCTACAATGAGCAGTTCTTC. This translates into CATSDSRVSGRAYNEQFF.

The chain has TRBV9 and TRBJ2-1; 9 bases agree with TRBD2. V dropped 0 bases and J dropped 4; count of bases not matched to a gene: 5. Germline V gene sequence: CDR1 SGDLS, CDR2 YYNGEE. CDR3 length: 16 residues. CDR3 DNA sequence: TGTGCCAGCAGCGTAGGGGGCGGGAGGGCTTACAATGAGCAGTTCTTC. Translated, it gives CASSVGGGRAYNEQFF.

This CDR3 is CASSRLAPPMYEQYF. CDR3 coding DNA: TGTGCCAGCAGCCGACTAGCGCCCCCGATGTACGAGCAGTACTTC. This sequence joins TRBV7-3 and TRBJ2-7, with 8 bases matching TRBD2. CDR1 and CDR2 (germline): SGHTA, FQGTGA. The CDR3 runs 15 residues. The V and J ends lost 5 bases and 4 bases, in that order; junction bases with no gene match: 10.

The chain couples TRBV4-1 to TRBJ1-6, with TRBD1 matching 10 bases. Germline V lookup: CDR1 MGHRA, CDR2 YSYEKL. The CDR3 length is 14 residues. V lost 4 bases to trimming and J lost 9 bases; unmatched junction nucleotides: 3. Here the CDR3 DNA reads TGCGCCAGCAGCCCCGGACAGGGGGGTTCACCCCTCCACTTT. Translation: CASSPGQGGSPLHF.

The chain uses TRBV18 and TRBJ1-5; D gene unclear. The V gene lost 2 bases and the J gene lost 2 bases, with 10 bases spanning the gap. The CDR3 length is 15 residues. Germline V gives CDR1 KGHSH, CDR2 LQKENI. This CDR3 is CASSPDGWGNQPQHF. The DNA for the CDR3 is TGTGCCAGCTCACCAGACGGGTGGGGCAATCAGCCCCAGCATTTT.